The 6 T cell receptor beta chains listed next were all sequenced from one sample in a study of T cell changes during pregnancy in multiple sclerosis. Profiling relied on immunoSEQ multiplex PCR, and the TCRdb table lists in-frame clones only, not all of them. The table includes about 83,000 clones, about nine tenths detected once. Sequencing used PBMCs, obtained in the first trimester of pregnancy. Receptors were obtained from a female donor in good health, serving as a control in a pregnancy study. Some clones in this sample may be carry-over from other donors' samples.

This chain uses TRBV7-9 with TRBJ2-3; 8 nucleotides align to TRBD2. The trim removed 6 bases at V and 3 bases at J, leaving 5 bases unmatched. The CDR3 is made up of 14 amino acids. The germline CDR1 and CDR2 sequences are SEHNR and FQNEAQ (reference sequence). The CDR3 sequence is CASRGSGGTDTQYF. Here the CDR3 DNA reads TGTGCCAGCAGGGGAAGCGGGGGAACAGATACGCAGTATTTT.

The CDR3 is CASRGTVNTEAFF. The CDR3 nucleotides are TGTGCCAGTAGAGGGACAGTGAACACTGAAGCTTTCTTT. The rearrangement uses TRBV19 and TRBJ1-1; TRBD1 matches 7 bases. CDR1 is LNHDA and CDR2 is SQIVND in the germline V gene (reference sequence). V dropped 6 bases and J dropped 0; count of bases not matched to a gene: 1. The CDR3 covers 13 residues.

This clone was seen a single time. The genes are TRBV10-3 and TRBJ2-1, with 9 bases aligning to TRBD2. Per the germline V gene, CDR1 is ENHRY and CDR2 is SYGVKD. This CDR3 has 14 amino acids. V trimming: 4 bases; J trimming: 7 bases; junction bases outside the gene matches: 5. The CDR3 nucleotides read TGTGCCATCAGTGTAGGTAGCGGGAGAAATGAGCAGTTCTTC. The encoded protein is CAISVGSGRNEQFF.

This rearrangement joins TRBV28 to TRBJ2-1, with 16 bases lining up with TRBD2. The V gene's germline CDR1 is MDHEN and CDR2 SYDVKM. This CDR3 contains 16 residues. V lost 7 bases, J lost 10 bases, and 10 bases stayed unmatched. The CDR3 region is CASTSTGLAGGREQFF. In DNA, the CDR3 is TGTGCCAGCACCTCGACGGGACTAGCGGGAGGGCGCGAGCAGTTCTTC.

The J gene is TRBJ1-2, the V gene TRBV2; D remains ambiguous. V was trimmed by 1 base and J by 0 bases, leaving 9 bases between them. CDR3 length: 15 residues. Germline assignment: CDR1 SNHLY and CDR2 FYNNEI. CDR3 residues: CASSEGGGPNYGYTF. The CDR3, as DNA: TGTGCCAGCAGTGAAGGAGGAGGTCCTAACTATGGCTACACCTTC. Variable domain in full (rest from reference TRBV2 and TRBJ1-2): EPEVTQTPSHQVTQMGQEVILRCVPISNHLYFYWYRQILGQKVEFLVSFYNNEISEKSEIFDDQFSVERPDGSNFTLKIRSTKLEDSAMYFCASSEGGGPNYGYTFGSGTRLTVV.

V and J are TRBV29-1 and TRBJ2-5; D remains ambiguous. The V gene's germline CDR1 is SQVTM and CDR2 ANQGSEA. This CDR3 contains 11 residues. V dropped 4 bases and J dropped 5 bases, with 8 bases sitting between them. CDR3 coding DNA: TGCAGCGTTGCAGACGGGGAGACCCAGTACTTC. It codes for CSVADGETQYF.